The sequence of this TCR beta chain was determined in a study of blood T cell repertoires in COVID-19. In the study overall: Donors in the United States, Italy and Spain gave samples during acute or convalescent COVID-19. Sample material is recorded as cDNA or gDNA derived from T cells, B-cell-depleted T cells, or PBMCs.

With 5 bases removed from V and 2 bases from J, the gap between germline ends came to 12 bases. The CDR3 loop spans 15 amino acids. Germline V gene lookup returns CDR1 SGHAT and CDR2 FQNNGV. In the original workflow: By means of reference gene primer amplification, nucleated cell counts were estimated. Clones were read by immunoSEQ multiplex PCR, and TCRdb kept only the in-frame ones, dropping some. The DNA was the basis for D and trimming; V, J and clone size are from that table. The sample contains roughly 99,000 clones, around 74% of which appear only once. Source material: peripheral blood. The sequence came from a woman aged 80 or over with active or convalescent COVID-19. The V and J genes are TRBV11-2 and TRBJ2-2, with a tentative D call TRBD1 (5 bases). The CDR3 loop is CASSPDRDNTGELFF. In DNA, the CDR3 is TGTGCCAGCAGCCCAGACAGAGACAACACCGGGGAGCTGTTTTTT.